The clone carrying this T cell receptor (beta chain) came up once. Clones were read by immunoSEQ multiplex PCR, and TCRdb kept only the in-frame ones, dropping some. The data hold approximately 150,000 clones, with about 88% observed a single time. The data are from a study of radiation and T cells in renal cell carcinoma. Turning to the study itself: Nephrectomy followed 15 Gy stereotactic body radiation by 4 weeks.

Time point specified: baseline pretreatment blood. As to treatment: 15 Gy SBRT to primary tumor, nephrectomy 4 weeks later. The CDR3 has 13 residues. Trimming shortened V by 4 bases and J by 5 bases, and 12 bases separated the two germline ends. Germline CDR1 is SGHNT and CDR2 is YYREEE (reference sequence). This sequence was found in a woman aged 70-85 years with renal cell carcinoma. This sequence joins TRBV5-4 and TRBJ1-1, with D unclear. Sequenced here: blood, sampled from a patient whose treatment included radiotherapy and nephrectomy. CDR3 amino acids: CASSPGIVTEAFF. The CDR3, as DNA: TGTGCCAGCAGCCCTGGGATTGTAACTGAAGCTTTCTTT.